Each of the 32 T cell receptor beta chains below was sequenced from the same sample in a study of shared clonotypes between healthy human individuals. Libraries were prepared by immunoSEQ multiplex PCR; TCRdb keeps only in-frame clonotypes and omits some of them. Here the sample spans 110,000 or so clones, under 70% being singletons. Material: memory CD8+ T cells sorted from blood. Regarding subset: CD45RO+ cells pooled with CCR7-negative TemRA cells. Every receptor here comes from a woman under 40 in good health.

The J gene is TRBJ2-6, the V gene TRBV4-2; 16 bases fit TRBD2. V shed 4 bases and J 4 bases; nucleotides not matched to a gene: 4. Per the germline V gene, CDR1 is LGHNA and CDR2 is YNFKEQ. This CDR3 region has 18 residues. CDR3 nucleotides: TGTGCCAGCAGCCGGGGACTAGCGGGAGGGCTCGGGGCCAACGTCCTGACTTTC. This encodes CASSRGLAGGLGANVLTF.

The V call is TRBV28, the J call TRBJ1-5; D not certain. Germline loops: CDR1 MDHEN, CDR2 SYDVKM. The CDR3 runs to 17 residues. Trimming shortened V by 1 base and J by 1 base, and 14 bases separated the two germline ends. CDR3 in DNA: TGTGCCAGCAGTTTATCGGGGATAAGGCTGAGCAATCAGCCCCAGCATTTT. Its protein product is CASSLSGIRLSNQPQHF.

This clone was observed many times. This chain links TRBV19 with TRBJ1-5; 9 nucleotides agree with TRBD1. The junction had 6 bases not matched to a gene; V was cut back by 5 bases and J by 4 bases. The CDR3 runs 15 residues. The germline V gene encodes CDR1 LNHDA and CDR2 SQIVND (reference sequence). Written as DNA, the CDR3 is TGTGCCAGTAGTGCCCGGACAGGGGTGAATCAGCCCCAGCATTTT. Translating it yields CASSARTGVNQPQHF.

The chain carries TRBV28 and TRBJ2-1; D is undetermined. The CDR3 is made up of 15 amino acids. V was trimmed by 3 bases and J by 0 bases, leaving 9 bases between them. Germline CDR1 reads MDHEN; CDR2 reads SYDVKM. The chain's CDR3 is CASSLRLSSYNEQFF. The DNA of the CDR3 is TGTGCCAGCAGTTTGCGTTTAAGCTCCTACAATGAGCAGTTCTTC.

The V gene is TRBV4-1, the J gene TRBJ2-7, with D unclear. Germline V gives CDR1 MGHRA, CDR2 YSYEKL. The CDR3 totals 13 residues. Trimming cost V 1 base and J 7 bases, with 11 bases left between them. This CDR3 is CASSQGTLYEQYF. In DNA form, the CDR3 reads TGCGCCAGCAGCCAAGGAACTCTTTATGAGCAGTACTTC.

This clone was observed a single time. The gene calls are TRBV4-1 and TRBJ2-1; D may be TRBD2 (6 bases). Germline V gene data show CDR1 as MGHRA and CDR2 as YSYEKL. This CDR3 has 18 residues. Trimming pared 0 bases from V and 0 bases from J, leaving 15 bases between. The CDR3 DNA reads TGCGCCAGCAGCCAAGAGACGGGACCCGGGGGCTCCTACAATGAGCAGTTCTTC. It specifies CASSQETGPGGSYNEQFF.

This clone was observed a handful of times. For the CDR3, the DNA is TGTGCCAAAGTCGAAGCTTTCTTT. Translated: CAKVEAFF. V and J are TRBV11-2 and TRBJ1-1; D ambiguous. The CDR3 is made up of 8 amino acids. The V and J ends lost 10 bases and 8 bases respectively, with 5 bases between them. CDR1 and CDR2 from the germline V gene are SGHAT and FQNNGV. The variable domain in full, completed from reference TRBV11-2 and TRBJ1-1, reads EAGVAQSPRYKIIEKRQSVAFWCNPISGHATLYWYQQILGQGPKLLIQFQNNGVVDDSQLPKDRFSAERLKGVDSTLKIQPAKLEDSAVYLCAKVEAFFGQGTRLTVV.

This clone was seen once. The chain uses TRBV28 and TRBJ2-1, with 11 bases aligning to TRBD2. The V gene end was trimmed by 5 bases and the J gene end by 4 bases; junction bases not matched to a gene: 10. The CDR3 contains 17 residues. Germline-derived CDR1 and CDR2 are MDHEN and SYDVKM. CDR3 sequence reads: CASSRITGLAGYNEQFF. DNA for the CDR3: TGTGCCAGCAGTCGAATAACCGGACTAGCGGGTTACAATGAGCAGTTCTTC.

This chain links TRBV5-6 with TRBJ1-2, with a tentative D call TRBD1 (5 bases). Germline CDR1 is SGHDT and CDR2 is YYEEEE. This CDR3 comprises 12 residues. The germline V and J ends were trimmed by 4 bases and 6 bases, with 10 bases remaining between them. DNA for the CDR3: TGTGCCAGCAGCCTTGCAGGGAATGGCTACACCTTC. Translated, it gives CASSLAGNGYTF.

V gene TRBV7-9 combines with J gene TRBJ2-3, with D perhaps assigned TRBD1 or TRBD2 (5 bases each). The CDR3 covers 17 residues. Germline CDR1 SEHNR, CDR2 FQNEAQ (reference sequence). Trimming removed 3 bases at V and 0 bases at J, with 16 bases between. CDR3 residues: CASSFVIGTQSTDTQYF. The DNA of the CDR3 is TGTGCCAGCAGCTTTGTCATAGGGACCCAAAGCACAGATACGCAGTATTTT.

The chain is built from TRBV4-1 and TRBJ2-7, with D perhaps matching TRBD2 (6 bases). The CDR3 extends over 15 amino acids. Germline assignment: CDR1 MGHRA and CDR2 YSYEKL. V gave up 1 base and J gave up 4 bases, with 14 bases separating them. CDR3 DNA sequence: TGCGCCAGCAGCCAAGTGGTCAGGGAGGTGTACGAGCAGTACTTC. It specifies CASSQVVREVYEQYF.

The V call is TRBV28, the J call TRBJ1-3; no reliable D call. The V and J ends lost 5 bases and 0 bases respectively, with 11 bases between them. CDR1 MDHEN and CDR2 SYDVKM come from the germline V gene. There are 15 residues in the CDR3. Here the CDR3 DNA reads TGTGCCAGCAGTAGGTGGCACAGCTCTGGAAACACCATATATTTT. This gives the protein CASSRWHSSGNTIYF.

In this sample, this clone turned up a few times. V and J are TRBV11-2 and TRBJ2-1; the match to TRBD2 covers 10 bases. Germline V gene data show CDR1 as SGHAT and CDR2 as FQNNGV. CDR3 size: 19 residues. V trimming: 5 bases; J trimming: 4 bases; junction bases outside the gene matches: 17. The CDR3 DNA reads as TGTGCCAGCAGCCCGCGGTGGGGGTTGGGACTAGCGATATACAATGAGCAGTTCTTC. Translation: CASSPRWGLGLAIYNEQFF.

The CDR3 DNA is TGTGCCTGGAGCCCGGGGAACACTGAAGCTTTCTTT. Its translation is CAWSPGNTEAFF. The chain links TRBV30 to TRBJ1-1; D is ambiguous. Germline assignment: CDR1 GTSNPN and CDR2 SVGIG (reference sequence). Trimming removed 3 bases at V and 1 base at J, with 6 bases between. This CDR3 is 12 amino acids long.

The genes are TRBV6-5 and TRBJ1-5; 7 bases match TRBD1. CDR3 length equals 15 residues. CDR1 and CDR2 from the germline V gene are MNHEY and SVGAGI. V gave up 6 bases and J gave up 2 bases; unmatched junction bases: 7. The CDR3 DNA sequence: TGTGCCAGCAGCCACGACAGGGAAGGCAATCAGCCCCAGCATTTT. This encodes CASSHDREGNQPQHF.

A note on this clone: Other DNA sequences of this sample code for an identical CDR3. The chain couples TRBV6-1 to TRBJ2-7; 8 bases map to TRBD2. The CDR3 length is 15 residues. Germline lookup yields CDR1 MNHNS and CDR2 SASEGT. The V segment lost 1 base and the J segment 4 bases; nucleotides outside the gene matches: 6. For the CDR3, the DNA is TGTGCCAGCAGTGAAGAAACGGGGGGGCCTTACGAGCAGTACTTC. Protein: CASSEETGGPYEQYF.

This sequence joins TRBV2 and TRBJ2-7; 9 bases align to TRBD1. The CDR3 sequence is 20 residues long. The V gene end was trimmed by 6 bases and the J gene end by 1 base; junction bases not matched to a gene: 22. Germline V gene data show CDR1 as SNHLY and CDR2 as FYNNEI. The CDR3 sequence is CASSHSRDREKLPRSYEQYF. Here the CDR3 DNA reads TGTGCCAGCAGCCACAGCCGGGACAGGGAAAAACTCCCGAGGTCCTACGAGCAGTACTTC. Using reference TRBV2 and TRBJ2-7 for the parts outside the CDR3, the full variable domain is EPEVTQTPSHQVTQMGQEVILRCVPISNHLYFYWYRQILGQKVEFLVSFYNNEISEKSEIFDDQFSVERPDGSNFTLKIRSTKLEDSAMYFCASSHSRDREKLPRSYEQYFGPGTRLTVT.

This clone is a singleton in its sample. The V and J genes are TRBV28 and TRBJ1-4, with D unclear. Trimming left V 6 bases short and J 8 bases short, with 7 bases between. Germline assignment: CDR1 MDHEN and CDR2 SYDVKM. This CDR3 contains 11 residues. The CDR3 nucleotides are TGTGCCAGCAGATATGAAGAAAAACTGTTTTTT. It yields the protein CASRYEEKLFF. Combining the CDR3 with reference TRBV28 and TRBJ1-4 gives the whole variable domain DVKVTQSSRYLVKRTGEKVFLECVQDMDHENMFWYRQDPGLGLRLIYFSYDVKMKEKGDIPEGYSVSREKKERFSLILESASTNQTSMYLCASRYEEKLFFGSGTQLSVL.

This chain links TRBV6-6 with TRBJ1-1; D gene unclear. This CDR3 spans 13 amino acids. Germline assignment: CDR1 MNHNY and CDR2 SVGAGI (reference sequence). Trimming shortened V by 2 bases and J by 4 bases, and 8 bases separated the two germline ends. The CDR3 DNA is TGTGCCAGCAGTTACGTGGGAGGCACTGAAGCTTTCTTT. This gives the protein CASSYVGGTEAFF.

This clone was picked up one time. The chain is built from TRBV30 and TRBJ1-3, with D unresolved. V gave up 5 bases and J gave up 4 bases, with 6 bases separating them. The length of the CDR3 is 11 residues. CDR1 is GTSNPN, CDR2 SVGIG, per germline (reference sequence). This chain's CDR3 is CAWGGGNTIYF. The DNA of the CDR3 is TGTGCCTGGGGTGGAGGAAACACCATATATTTT. Full variable domain (rest looked up from reference TRBV30 and TRBJ1-3): SQTIHQWPATLVQPVGSPLSLECTVEGTSNPNLYWYRQAAGRGLQLLFYSVGIGQISSEVPQNLSASRPQDRQFILSSKKLLLSDSGFYLCAWGGGNTIYFGEGSWLTVV.

A few counts support this clone. A read error may produce the germline difference seen at one junction end. V gene TRBV6-4 combines with J gene TRBJ2-7; perhaps TRBD2 as D (6 bases). This CDR3 has 16 amino acids. From germline, CDR1 is MRHNA and CDR2 SNTAGT. CDR3 DNA sequence: TGTGCCAGCAGTGACTTTGGGACTCCCCGCTCCCACGAGCAGTACTTC. This translates into CASSDFGTPRSHEQYF.

Regarding this clone: This likely traces to a read error, being one base from a far larger clone. Other DNA sequences of this sample code for an identical CDR3. CDR3: CASSQGLAVSSYEQYF. CDR3 nucleotides: TGTGCCAGCAGCCAAGGACTAGCGGTTTCATCCTACGAGCAGTACTTC. The rearrangement uses TRBV7-9 and TRBJ2-7, with TRBD2 matching over 10 bases. In germline, CDR1 is SEHNR, CDR2 FQNEAQ (reference sequence). CDR3 length equals 16 residues. With V trimmed by 5 bases and J by 1 base, 8 bases remained unmatched.

The chain employs TRBV6-5 and TRBJ2-7; unclear D gene. From germline, CDR1 is MNHEY and CDR2 SVGAGI. The length of the CDR3 is 14 residues. Trimming took off 7 bases at V and 0 bases at J, with 13 bases between the two ends. In DNA, the CDR3 is TGTGCCAGCATCCAACCGAAGAGCTCCTACGAGCAGTACTTC. Its translation: CASIQPKSSYEQYF.

V is TRBV7-9 and J is TRBJ2-1, with D unresolved. This CDR3 contains 12 residues. Germline V gives CDR1 SEHNR, CDR2 FQNEAQ (reference sequence). V lost 5 bases and J lost 6, with 8 bases in between. Written as DNA, the CDR3 is TGTGCCAGCAGCGCGGTGGGCAATGAGCAGTTCTTC. Encoded protein: CASSAVGNEQFF.

This clone was counted a single time. This chain joins TRBV4-1 and TRBJ2-7, with D unresolved. V was trimmed by 0 bases and J by 0 bases, leaving 15 bases between them. CDR1 MGHRA and CDR2 YSYEKL come from the germline V gene. The length of the CDR3 is 17 residues. CDR3 residues: CASSQDGPTGSSYEQYF. In nucleotides, the CDR3 is TGCGCCAGCAGCCAAGATGGGCCAACGGGCAGCTCCTACGAGCAGTACTTC.

V is TRBV7-8 and J is TRBJ2-1; D remains ambiguous. CDR1 and CDR2 (germline): SGHVS, FQNEAQ. CDR3 length: 15 residues. Trimming cost V 5 bases and J 0 bases, with 11 bases left between them. DNA of the CDR3: TGTGCCAGCAGCCCCCGAGGCCTCTCCTACAATGAGCAGTTCTTC. Translation: CASSPRGLSYNEQFF.

This clone has just one count. The chain is built from TRBV10-3 and TRBJ2-1, with 9 bases matching TRBD2. V gave up 6 bases and J gave up 2 bases; unmatched junction bases: 5. The CDR3 consists of 15 residues. The V gene's germline CDR1 is ENHRY and CDR2 SYGVKD. In nucleotides, the CDR3 is TGTGCCATCAGGCCGTCTAGCGGGGCCTACAATGAGCAGTTCTTC. Amino acids: CAIRPSSGAYNEQFF.

The V call is TRBV6-5, the J call TRBJ2-7; D ambiguous. Looked up from germline, CDR1 is MNHEY and CDR2 is SVGAGI. This CDR3 comprises 13 residues. The V and J ends lost 4 bases and 4 bases respectively, with 11 bases between them. CDR3 residues: CASSFSPPYEQYF. The DNA for the CDR3 is TGTGCCAGCAGTTTTTCCCCTCCGTACGAGCAGTACTTC.

The CDR3 DNA sequence: TGTGCCATCAGTGAACGCGACAGGCTTCAGCCCCAGCATTTT. Translation: CAISERDRLQPQHF. The rearrangement uses TRBV10-3 and TRBJ1-5; perhaps TRBD1 as D (6 bases). V was trimmed by 3 bases and J by 6 bases, leaving 12 bases between them. The CDR3 has 14 amino acids. Germline CDR1 reads ENHRY; CDR2 reads SYGVKD.

The V gene is TRBV25-1, the J gene TRBJ2-4, with D perhaps TRBD1 (5 bases). V was clipped by 2 bases and J by 1 base, with 12 bases between them. Germline assignment: CDR1 MGHDK and CDR2 SYGVNS. This CDR3 contains 16 residues. The CDR3: CASSENGAGAKNIQYF. The CDR3 DNA sequence: TGTGCCAGCAGTGAAAATGGGGCAGGGGCCAAAAACATTCAGTACTTC.

This chain joins TRBV29-1 and TRBJ2-1; D is possibly TRBD2 (5 bases). The CDR3 covers 12 residues. Per the germline V gene, CDR1 is SQVTM and CDR2 is ANQGSEA. The V end was cut by 0 bases, the J end by 10 bases, with 10 bases between. The CDR3 sequence is CSVEDGLVEQFF. For the CDR3, the DNA is TGCAGCGTTGAAGACGGACTGGTCGAGCAGTTCTTC.

The chain combines TRBV29-1 with TRBJ1-1, with no clear D. This CDR3 is 14 amino acids long. Germline assignment: CDR1 SQVTM and CDR2 ANQGSEA. Trimming removed 1 base at V and 1 base at J, with 10 bases between. This CDR3 reads CSVEVVVANTEAFF. The CDR3 DNA reads TGCAGCGTTGAAGTGGTGGTGGCGAACACTGAAGCTTTCTTT.